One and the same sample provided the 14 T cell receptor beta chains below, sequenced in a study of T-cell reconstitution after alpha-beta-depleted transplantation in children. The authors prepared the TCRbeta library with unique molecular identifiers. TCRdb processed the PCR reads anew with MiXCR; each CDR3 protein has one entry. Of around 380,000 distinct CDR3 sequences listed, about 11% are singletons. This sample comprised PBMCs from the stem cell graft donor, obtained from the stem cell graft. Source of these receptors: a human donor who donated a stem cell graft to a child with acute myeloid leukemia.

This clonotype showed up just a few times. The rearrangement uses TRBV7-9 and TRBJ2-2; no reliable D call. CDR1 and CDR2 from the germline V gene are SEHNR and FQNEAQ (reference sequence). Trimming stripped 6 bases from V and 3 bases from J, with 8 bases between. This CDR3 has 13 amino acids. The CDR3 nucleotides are TGTGCCAGCAGGCCATCATACACCGGGGAGCTGTTTTTT. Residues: CASRPSYTGELFF.

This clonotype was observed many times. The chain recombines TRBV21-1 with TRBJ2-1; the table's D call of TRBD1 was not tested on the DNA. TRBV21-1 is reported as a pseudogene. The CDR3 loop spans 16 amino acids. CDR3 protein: CASSKEGQGAYNEQFF. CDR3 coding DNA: TGTGCCAGCAGCAAAGAAGGACAGGGGGCCTACAATGAGCAGTTCTTC.

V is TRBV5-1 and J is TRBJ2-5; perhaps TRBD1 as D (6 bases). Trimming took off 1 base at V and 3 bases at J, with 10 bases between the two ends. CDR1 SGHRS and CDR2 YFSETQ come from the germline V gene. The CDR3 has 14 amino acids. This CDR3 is CASSLWGLEETQYF. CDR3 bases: TGCGCCAGCAGCTTGTGGGGGCTTGAAGAGACCCAGTACTTC.

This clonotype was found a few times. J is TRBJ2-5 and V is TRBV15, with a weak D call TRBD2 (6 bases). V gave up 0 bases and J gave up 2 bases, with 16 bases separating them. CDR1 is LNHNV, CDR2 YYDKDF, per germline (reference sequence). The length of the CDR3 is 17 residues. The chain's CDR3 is CATSRDGGNMVQETQYF. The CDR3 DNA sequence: TGTGCCACCAGCAGAGATGGGGGGAATATGGTTCAAGAGACCCAGTACTTC.

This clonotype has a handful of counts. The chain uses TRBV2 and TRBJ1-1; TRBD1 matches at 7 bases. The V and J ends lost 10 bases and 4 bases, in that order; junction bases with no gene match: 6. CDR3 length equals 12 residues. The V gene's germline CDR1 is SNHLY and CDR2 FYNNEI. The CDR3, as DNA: TGTGCCACCCAGACAGGGAGCACTGAAGCTTTCTTT. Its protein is CATQTGSTEAFF.

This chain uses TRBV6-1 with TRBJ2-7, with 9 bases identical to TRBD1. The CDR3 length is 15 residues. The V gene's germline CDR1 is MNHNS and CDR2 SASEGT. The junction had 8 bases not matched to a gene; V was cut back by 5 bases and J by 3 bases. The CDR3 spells CASSTQATGGYEQYV. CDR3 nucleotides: TGTGCCAGCAGTACCCAAGCGACAGGGGGCTACGAGCAGTACGTC.

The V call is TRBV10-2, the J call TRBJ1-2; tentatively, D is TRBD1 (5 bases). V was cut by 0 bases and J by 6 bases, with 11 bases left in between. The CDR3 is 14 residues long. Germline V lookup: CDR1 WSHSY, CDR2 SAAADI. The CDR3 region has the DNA TGCGCCAGCAGTGAGTCGCCTGGGGACGATGGCTACACCTTC. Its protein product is CASSESPGDDGYTF.

The CDR3 region is CASSLAPSGSYEQYF. Here the CDR3 DNA reads TGCGCCAGCAGCTTGGCGCCTAGCGGGAGCTACGAGCAGTACTTC. This sequence joins TRBV5-1 and TRBJ2-7, with 10 bases fitting TRBD2. V gave up 0 bases and J gave up 3 bases; unmatched junction bases: 3. The germline gives CDR1 SGHRS, CDR2 YFSETQ. This CDR3 has 15 residues.

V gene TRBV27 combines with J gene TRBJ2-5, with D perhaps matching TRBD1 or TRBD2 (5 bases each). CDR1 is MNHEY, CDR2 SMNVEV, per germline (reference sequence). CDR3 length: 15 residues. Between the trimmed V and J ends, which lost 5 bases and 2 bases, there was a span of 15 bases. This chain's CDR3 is CASSPHLGRQETQYF. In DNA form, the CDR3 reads TGTGCCAGCAGTCCTCACCTGGGACGGCAAGAGACCCAGTACTTC.

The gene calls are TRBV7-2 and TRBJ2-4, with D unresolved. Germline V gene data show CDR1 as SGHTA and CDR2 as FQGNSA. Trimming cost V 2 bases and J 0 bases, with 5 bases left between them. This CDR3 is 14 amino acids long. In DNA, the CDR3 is TGTGCCAGCAGCTTATCGGTAGCCAAAAACATTCAGTACTTC. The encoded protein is CASSLSVAKNIQYF. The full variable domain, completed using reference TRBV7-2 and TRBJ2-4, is GAGVSQSPSNKVTEKGKDVELRCDPISGHTALYWYRQSLGQGLEFLIYFQGNSAPDKSGLPSDRFSAERTGGSVSTLTIQRTQQEDSAVYLCASSLSVAKNIQYFGAGTRLSVL.

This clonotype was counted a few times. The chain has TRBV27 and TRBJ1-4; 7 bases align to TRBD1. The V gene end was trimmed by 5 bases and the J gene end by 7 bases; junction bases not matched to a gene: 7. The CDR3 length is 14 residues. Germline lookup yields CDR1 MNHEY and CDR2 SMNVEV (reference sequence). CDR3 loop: CASSPGQRGEKLFF. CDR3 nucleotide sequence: TGTGCCAGCAGTCCGGGACAGCGGGGTGAAAAACTGTTTTTT.

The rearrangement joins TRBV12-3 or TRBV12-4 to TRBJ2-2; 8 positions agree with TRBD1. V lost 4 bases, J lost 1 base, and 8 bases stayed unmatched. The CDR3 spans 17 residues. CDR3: CASSWVTGTGNTGELFF. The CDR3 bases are TGTGCCAGCAGTTGGGTAACCGGGACAGGGAACACCGGGGAGCTGTTTTTT.

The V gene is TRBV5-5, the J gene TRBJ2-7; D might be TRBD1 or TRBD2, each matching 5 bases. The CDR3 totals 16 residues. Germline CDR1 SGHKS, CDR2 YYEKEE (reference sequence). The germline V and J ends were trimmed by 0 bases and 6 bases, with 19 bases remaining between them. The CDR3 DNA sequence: TGTGCCAGCAGCTTGGCCGAGGGTTACAGGACCTCCGAGCAGTACTTC. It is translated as CASSLAEGYRTSEQYF.

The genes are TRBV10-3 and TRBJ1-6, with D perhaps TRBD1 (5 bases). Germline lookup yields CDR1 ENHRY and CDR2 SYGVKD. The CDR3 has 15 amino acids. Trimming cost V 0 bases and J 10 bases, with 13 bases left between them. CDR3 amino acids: CAISESDSAGSPLHF. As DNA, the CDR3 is TGTGCCATCAGTGAGTCTGACAGCGCAGGGTCACCCCTCCACTTT.